This T cell receptor (beta chain) was profiled in a study of lymphopenia after photon versus proton radiotherapy. This table comes from immunoSEQ multiplex PCR, and its TCRdb copy is limited to in-frame clones, with some not included. The table shows some 40,000 clones, with more than 85% occurring only once. The V end was cut by 4 bases, the J end by 0 bases, with 8 bases between. The V gene's germline CDR1 is MDHEN and CDR2 SYDVKM. CDR3 size: 14 residues. Sequenced material: peripheral blood, taken from a patient treated with photon-based radiotherapy. The TCR originated in a man between 60 and 75 years old with cholangiocarcinoma. The V call is TRBV28, the J call TRBJ2-3; D perhaps matches TRBD2 (6 bases). CDR3 in amino acids: CASSSSGSTDTQYF. CDR3 bases: TGTGCCAGCAGTTCCAGCGGGAGCACAGATACGCAGTATTTT.